These T cell receptor beta chains were read from a single sample in a study of blood T cell repertoires in COVID-19. The method was immunoSEQ multiplex PCR; TCRdb's version includes in-frame clones alone and lacks a portion of them. Of around 280,000 clones listed, around 90% are singletons. The sequenced material came from PBMCs or T cells enriched from blood (not recorded which). Receptor source: a woman aged 18-29 years with acute COVID-19. The CDR3 runs from the conserved cysteine through the conserved F or W. A D gene is named only where the DNA matches it firmly. Not all rows give a size; the values are once, few, many and, for expanded clones, a class.

d_call j_call clone_size v_call cdr3_aa cdr3_nt
TRBD1 TRBJ1-3 - TRBV27 CASSLRGTGSGNTIYF TGTGCCAGCAGTTTACGCGGGACAGGCTCTGGAAACACCATATATTTT
- TRBJ2-7 - TRBV29-1 CSVVGPTYEQYF TGCAGCGTTGTGGGGCCGACCTACGAGCAGTACTTC
- TRBJ2-1 - TRBV20-1 CSASFAASYNEQFF TGCAGTGCTAGTTTTGCGGCCTCCTACAATGAGCAGTTCTTC
TRBD2 TRBJ2-1 - TRBV28 CASALAGGSNEQFF TGTGCCAGCGCACTAGCGGGAGGTAGCAATGAGCAGTTCTTC
TRBD2 TRBJ2-7 - TRBV7-8 CASSPWGGGTYEQYF TGTGCCAGCAGCCCCTGGGGCGGGGGAACCTACGAGCAGTACTTC
TRBD1 TRBJ1-5 - TRBV4-1 CASSPDRVDQPQHF TGCGCCAGCAGCCCTGACAGGGTCGATCAGCCCCAGCATTTT
TRBD2 TRBJ2-1 - TRBV7-2 CASSLGGTRNEQFF TGTGCCAGCAGCTTAGGGGGGACTAGAAATGAGCAGTTCTTC
TRBD1 TRBJ1-2 - TRBV6-1 CASSEKTGGSYGYTF TGTGCCAGCAGTGAAAAGACAGGGGGCTCCTATGGCTACACCTTC
TRBD2 TRBJ2-1 - TRBV6-5 CASSKGLAGDNEQFF TGTGCCAGCAGTAAGGGACTAGCGGGGGACAATGAGCAGTTCTTC
TRBD1 TRBJ2-3 - TRBV3-1/TRBV3-2 CASSPPDLKGGKGDTQYF TGTGCCAGCAGCCCCCCGGACCTAAAAGGGGGCAAGGGAGATACGCAGTATTTT
- TRBJ2-1 - TRBV12-3/TRBV12-4 CASSNPTPGQEVF TGTGCCAGCAGTAACCCTACTCCGGGTCAAGAGGTCTTC
TRBD1 TRBJ2-5 few TRBV24-1 CATSDYGQGSTQYF TGTGCCACCAGTGATTACGGACAGGGGTCGACCCAGTACTTC
- TRBJ2-7 - TRBV11-2 CASSRRQVGYNEQYF TGTGCCAGCAGCCGTAGACAGGTGGGGTATAACGAGCAGTACTTC
TRBD2 TRBJ2-3 - TRBV5-1 CASSGNSGTGTDTQYF TGCGCCAGCAGCGGCAATAGCGGGACGGGCACAGATACGCAGTATTTT
TRBD1 TRBJ2-1 - TRBV29-1 CSVGTGSYNEQFF TGCAGCGTTGGGACAGGGTCGTACAATGAGCAGTTCTTC
- TRBJ1-6 - TRBV9 CASSVGQANSPLHF TGTGCCAGCAGCGTAGGACAGGCTAATTCACCCCTCCACTTT
- TRBJ2-7 - TRBV19 CASSIGEDYEQYF TGTGCCAGTAGTATAGGGGAGGACTACGAGCAGTACTTC
- TRBJ2-5 once TRBV5-1 CASSLSGRQETQYF TGCGCCAGCAGCTTGTCTGGGAGACAAGAGACCCAGTACTTC
TRBD1 TRBJ1-2 - TRBV5-4 CASSFRGRLYGYTF TGTGCCAGCAGCTTCAGGGGGCGTCTGTATGGCTACACCTTC
TRBD1 TRBJ2-5 - TRBV29-1 CSVALWGTGQETQYF TGCAGCGTGGCTCTTTGGGGGACAGGGCAAGAGACCCAGTACTTC
- TRBJ1-6 - TRBV7-2 CASSLGEGRNSPLHF TGTGCCAGCAGCTTAGGGGAGGGGAGGAATTCACCCCTCCACTTT
TRBD1 TRBJ1-1 - TRBV13 CASSGPGTVNTEAFF TGTGCCAGCAGCGGGCCCGGGACAGTCAACACTGAAGCTTTCTTT
TRBD2 TRBJ2-7 few TRBV9 CASSVAGTSGPYEQYF TGTGCCAGCAGCGTCGCAGGGACTAGCGGACCATACGAGCAGTACTTC
TRBD2 TRBJ2-5 - TRBV11-1 CASSFAGGQETQYF TGTGCCAGCAGTTTCGCGGGGGGGCAAGAGACCCAGTACTTC
- TRBJ1-2 - TRBV27 CASGSSYGYTF TGTGCCAGCGGTTCCTCTTATGGCTACACCTTC
- TRBJ1-5 - TRBV7-2 CASSYDSRQPQHF TGTGCCAGCAGCTATGACAGTCGCCAGCCCCAGCATTTT
- TRBJ1-6 - TRBV10-1 CASSGSLNSPLHF TGCGCCAGCAGTGGTAGTCTGAATTCACCCCTCCACTTT
TRBD1 TRBJ2-4 - TRBV3-1/TRBV3-2 CASSRRQGALAKNIQYF TGTGCCAGCAGCCGAAGACAGGGGGCCCTAGCCAAAAACATTCAGTACTTC
TRBD1 TRBJ1-2 - TRBV27 CASRDRVYGYTF TGTGCCAGCAGGGACAGGGTCTATGGCTACACCTTC
TRBD1 TRBJ2-6 - TRBV4-1 CASSSPGGPLSAGANVLTF TGCGCCAGCAGCTCACCAGGGGGACCGTTAAGCGCTGGGGCCAACGTCCTGACTTTC
- TRBJ1-6 once TRBV6-5 CASSYSNQGQNSPLHF TGTGCCAGCAGTTACTCGAATCAGGGGCAAAACTCACCCCTCCACTTT
TRBD2 TRBJ2-1 - TRBV5-1 CASSLGGGLAGVFDEQFF TGCGCCAGCAGCTTGGGGGGCGGACTAGCGGGAGTTTTCGATGAGCAGTTCTTC
TRBD1 TRBJ2-7 - TRBV12-5 CASGHLDRGDEQYF TGTGCTAGTGGTCACCTAGACAGGGGAGACGAGCAGTACTTC
TRBD2 TRBJ2-1 - TRBV5-1 CASSRVAGGMGNEQFF TGCGCCAGCAGCCGAGTAGCGGGAGGGATGGGGAATGAGCAGTTCTTC
TRBD1 TRBJ1-5 - TRBV30 CAWSEGDRDNQPQHF TGTGCCTGGAGTGAGGGGGACAGGGATAATCAGCCCCAGCATTTT
TRBD1 TRBJ2-7 - TRBV19 CASSPTGTGGNEQYF TGTGCCAGTAGTCCTACCGGGACAGGGGGCAACGAGCAGTACTTC
- TRBJ2-1 - TRBV3-1/TRBV3-2 CASSQGTRGGEQFF TGTGCCAGCAGCCAAGGGACGCGGGGCGGTGAGCAGTTCTTC